This entry lists 10 T cell receptor beta chains sequenced from one sample in a study of tumor and adjacent non-tumor tissue in lung cancer. No cell sorting was done before RNA was extracted from the tissue. The normal lung tissue was taken more than 3 cm from the tumor edge. The library came from three nested PCR rounds adapted from ARM-PCR protocols. One entry per CDR3 protein, called by TCRdb with MiXCR from the multiplex PCR reads. The table lists about 80,000 distinct CDR3 sequences, roughly 80% of them singletons, with 40% to 65% in the top ten. What was sequenced was distant non-tumor lung tissue. These receptor sequences come from a man aged 55 to 69 with non-small cell lung cancer.

The V and J genes are TRBV11-2 and TRBJ1-2; D is undetermined. V was shortened by 1 base and J by 8 bases, with 14 bases between the two germline ends. CDR1 and CDR2 (germline): SGHAT, FQNNGV. The CDR3 contains 14 residues. In DNA form, the CDR3 reads TGTGCCAGCAGCTTAGTGGGGTCAGCCTACGGCTACACCTTC. Protein sequence: CASSLVGSAYGYTF.

About this clonotype: Given the absence of the conserved phenylalanine or tryptophan at the CDR3 end, a read error is likely. This chain uses TRBV20-1 with TRBJ1-5; unclear D gene. The CDR3 has 15 amino acids. V was pared by 0 bases and J by 5 bases, with 14 bases between. Germline V gene lookup returns CDR1 DFQATT and CDR2 SNEGSKA (reference sequence). CDR3: CSARDSTEGDQPQHL. The CDR3 nucleotides read TGCAGTGCTAGAGATAGTACAGAAGGCGATCAGCCCCAGCATTTA.

Comment on this clonotype: Lacking the conserved final phenylalanine or tryptophan, this CDR3 likely reflects a read error. The chain recombines TRBV11-3 with TRBJ2-1, with D tentatively TRBD2 (6 bases). The CDR3 is 15 residues long. The germline gives CDR1 SGHNT, CDR2 YENEEA. The CDR3 nucleotides read TGTGTCAGGAGCCCCACTAGCTTGTCCTACAATGAACAGTTCCTC. It yields the protein CVRSPTSLSYNEQFL.

Concerning this clonotype: Here the CDR3 omits its conserved ending phenylalanine or tryptophan, so a read error is the likely source. The V call is TRBV11-2, the J call TRBJ2-7; 7 bases are shared with TRBD2. CDR3 length equals 17 residues. From germline, CDR1 is SGHAT and CDR2 FQNNGV. CDR3 nucleotides: TGTGCCAGCAGCCCCCTATCCAGGGCAGCGGGAACATACGGGCAGTACTAC. Protein sequence: CASSPLSRAAGTYGQYY.

This clonotype has only one observation. It is likely a read error, because the conserved phenylalanine at the end of the CDR3 is missing. The V gene is TRBV11-2, the J gene TRBJ1-6; D may be TRBD1 (6 bases). The CDR3 spans 15 residues. From germline, CDR1 is SGHAT and CDR2 FQNNGV. CDR3 protein: CASSFGGDNNSPLHL. The CDR3 region has the DNA TGTGCTAGCAGCTTTGGAGGGGACAATAATTCACCCCTCCACTTA.

A word on this clonotype: The germline gene is not matched at one end of the junction; a read error may be the cause. The chain employs TRBV20-1 and TRBJ2-2; D might be TRBD1 or TRBD2, each matching 5 bases. The CDR3 extends over 15 amino acids. The germline V gene has CDR1 DFQATT and CDR2 SNEGSKA (reference sequence). CDR3 residues: CSARAGTLSGGELFF. Written as DNA, the CDR3 is TGCAGTGCTAGAGCGGGGACCCTTTCGGGTGGGGAACTGTTTTTT.

A note on this clonotype: Being one base from a much bigger clone, this may be a read error. The chain couples TRBV7-9 to TRBJ2-2, with TRBD1 identical over 8 bases. The junction had 3 bases not matched to a gene; V was cut back by 3 bases and J by 0 bases. The CDR3 has 16 residues. CDR1 is SEHNR and CDR2 is FQNEAQ in the germline V gene (reference sequence). CDR3 protein: CASSFAQGANTGELFF. In DNA, the CDR3 is TGTGCCAGCAGCTTTGCACAGGGGGCGAACACCGGGGAGCTGTTTTTT.

On this clonotype itself: One end of the junction is discordant with germline, which a read error may explain. This chain uses TRBV5-4 with TRBJ2-7, with D tentatively TRBD2 (6 bases). Per the germline V gene, CDR1 is SGHNT and CDR2 is YYREEE (reference sequence). The CDR3 length is 14 residues. CDR3 nucleotides: TGTGCCAACAGCTTAGCGGAAGGGACCTACGAGCAGTACTTC. Its translation is CANSLAEGTYEQYF. Supplemented by reference TRBV5-4 and TRBJ2-7, the full variable domain reads ETGVTQSPTHLIKTRGQQVTLRCSSQSGHNTVSWYQQALGQGPQFIFQYYREEENGRGNFPPRFSGLQFPNYSSELNVNALELDDSALYLCANSLAEGTYEQYFGPGTRLTVT.

The chain combines TRBV5-8 with TRBJ1-2, with D tentatively TRBD1 (6 bases). V was clipped by 3 bases and J by 4 bases, with 16 bases between them. Germline loops: CDR1 SGHTS, CDR2 YDEGEE. The CDR3 runs 15 residues. The CDR3 spells CASSSRQGLRYGYTF. The CDR3 nucleotides read TGTGCCAGCAGCTCACGTCAGGGGTTGCGCTATGGCTACACCTTC.

This clonotype was recorded only once. The junction and the germline gene differ at one end; a read error may be behind it. This rearrangement joins TRBV6-5 to TRBJ1-5; D is undetermined. Germline values: CDR1 MNHEY, CDR2 SVGAGI. This CDR3 is built from 15 residues. For the CDR3, the DNA is TGTGCCAGCAGTTATCTACTGGGAAGCAATCAGCCCCAACATTTT. It yields the protein CASSYLLGSNQPQHF.